The clone carrying this TCR beta chain has more than one count but fewer than ten. This specimen belongs to a study of control samples from healthy donors and cancer patients. The germline gives CDR1 SNHLY, CDR2 FYNNEI. V shed 0 bases, J shed 10 bases, and the junction held 6 bases outside the gene matches. The CDR3 is made up of 15 amino acids. Measured with immunoSEQ multiplex PCR; TCRdb has only the in-frame clones, and not every one. The repertoire has roughly 190,000 clones, 91% of them found once; the top ten carry about 1.7%. The chain links TRBV2 to TRBJ2-7, with 13 bases lining up with TRBD2. Specimen: blood. The receptor comes from a man aged 25-40 years in good health. The CDR3 sequence is CASSEALRTSGGQYF. The CDR3 DNA follows: TGTGCCAGCAGTGAAGCGCTTAGGACTAGCGGGGGTCAGTACTTC.